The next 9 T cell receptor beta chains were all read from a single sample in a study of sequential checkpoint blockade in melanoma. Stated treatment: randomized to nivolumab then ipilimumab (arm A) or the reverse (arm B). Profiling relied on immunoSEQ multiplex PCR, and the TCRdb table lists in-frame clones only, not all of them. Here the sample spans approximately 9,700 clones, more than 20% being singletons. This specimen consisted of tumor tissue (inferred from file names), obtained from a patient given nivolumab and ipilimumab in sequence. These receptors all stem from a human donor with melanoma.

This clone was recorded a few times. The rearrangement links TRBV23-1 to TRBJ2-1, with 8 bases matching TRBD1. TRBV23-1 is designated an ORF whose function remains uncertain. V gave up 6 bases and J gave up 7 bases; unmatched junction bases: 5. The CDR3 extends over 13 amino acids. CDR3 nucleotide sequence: TGCGCCAGCAGCTCGACAGGGGATAATGAGCAGTTCTTC. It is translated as CASSSTGDNEQFF.

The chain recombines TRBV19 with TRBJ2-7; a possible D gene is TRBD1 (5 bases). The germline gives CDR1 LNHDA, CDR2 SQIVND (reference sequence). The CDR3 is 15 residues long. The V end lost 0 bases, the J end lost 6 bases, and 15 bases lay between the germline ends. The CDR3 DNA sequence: TGTGCCAGTAGTATAGATGGCAGGGTTGTCGCCGAGCAGTACTTC. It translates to CASSIDGRVVAEQYF.

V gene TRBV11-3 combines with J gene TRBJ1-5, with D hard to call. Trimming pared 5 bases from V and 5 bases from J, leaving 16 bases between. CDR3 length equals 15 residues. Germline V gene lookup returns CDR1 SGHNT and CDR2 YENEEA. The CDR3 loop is CASSQLMRADQPQHF. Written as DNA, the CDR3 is TGTGCCAGCAGCCAATTAATGAGGGCCGATCAGCCCCAGCATTTT.

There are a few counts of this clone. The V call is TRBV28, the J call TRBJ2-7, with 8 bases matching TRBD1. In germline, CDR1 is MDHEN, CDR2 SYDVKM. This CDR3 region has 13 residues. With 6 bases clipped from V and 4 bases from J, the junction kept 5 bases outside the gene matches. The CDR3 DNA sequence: TGTGCCAGCAGCCTCAGGGGGCCTTACGAGCAGTACTTC. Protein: CASSLRGPYEQYF.

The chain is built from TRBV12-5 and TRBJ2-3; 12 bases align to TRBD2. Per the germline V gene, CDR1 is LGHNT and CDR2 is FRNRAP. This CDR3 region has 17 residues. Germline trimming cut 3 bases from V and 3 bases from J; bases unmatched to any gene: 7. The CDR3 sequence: CASGFALAGGSTDTQYF. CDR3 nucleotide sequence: TGTGCTAGTGGTTTCGCCCTAGCGGGAGGGTCTACAGATACGCAGTATTTT.

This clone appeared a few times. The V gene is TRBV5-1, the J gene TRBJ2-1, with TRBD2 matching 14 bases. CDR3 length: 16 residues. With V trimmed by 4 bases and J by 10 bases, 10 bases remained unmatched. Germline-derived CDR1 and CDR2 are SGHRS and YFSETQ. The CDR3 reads CASSQEGTSGSNEQFF. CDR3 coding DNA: TGCGCCAGCAGCCAAGAAGGGACTAGCGGGAGTAACGAGCAGTTCTTC.

CDR3 amino acids: CASSYTPGLAGDTQYF. In DNA, the CDR3 is TGTGCCAGCAGTTACACCCCCGGACTAGCGGGAGATACGCAGTATTTT. This sequence joins TRBV6-8 and TRBJ2-3; 11 positions match TRBD2. CDR1 is MNHGY, CDR2 SAAAGT, per germline. J was trimmed by 5 bases and V by 2 bases; bases with no gene match: 6. The CDR3 loop spans 16 amino acids.

CDR3 bases: TGTGCCAGCAGTTTATCCGTGGGGTGGACTGAAGCTTTCTTT. It is translated as CASSLSVGWTEAFF. The rearrangement joins TRBV28 to TRBJ1-1; D is ambiguous. From germline, CDR1 is MDHEN and CDR2 SYDVKM. CDR3 length: 14 amino acids. Trimming took 1 base from V and 5 from J, leaving 11 bases between them.

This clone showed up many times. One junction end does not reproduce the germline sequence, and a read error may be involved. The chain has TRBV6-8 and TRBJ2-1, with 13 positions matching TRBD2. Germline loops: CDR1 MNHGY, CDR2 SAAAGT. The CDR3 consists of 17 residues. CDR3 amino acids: CAISKSRTSGSLNEQFF. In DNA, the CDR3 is TGTGCCATCAGTAAATCCCGGACTAGCGGGAGTTTAAATGAGCAGTTCTTC.